Presented here are 28 T cell receptor beta chains from one specimen sequenced in a study of blood T cell repertoires in COVID-19. Here immunoSEQ multiplex PCR was the method, and the copy in TCRdb shows in-frame clones only, minus some. The sample includes approximately 100,000 clones, just under 85% of them seen just once. Sequences were obtained from peripheral blood. The receptors originated from a man between 65 and 85 years old with acute or convalescent COVID-19.

The J gene is TRBJ2-6, the V gene TRBV5-1; TRBD1 is a possible D gene (5 bases). Trimming took off 4 bases at V and 0 bases at J, with 8 bases between the two ends. Germline V lookup: CDR1 SGHRS, CDR2 YFSETQ. The CDR3 contains 15 residues. The CDR3 spells CASSTDSSGANVLTF. The CDR3 coding sequence is TGCGCCAGCAGCACAGACAGCTCTGGGGCCAACGTCCTGACTTTC. The variable domain in full, completed from reference TRBV5-1 and TRBJ2-6, reads KAGVTQTPRYLIKTRGQQVTLSCSPISGHRSVSWYQQTPGQGLQFLFEYFSETQRNKGNFPGRFSGRQFSNSRSEMNVSTLELGDSALYLCASSTDSSGANVLTFGAGSRLTVL.

The rearrangement joins TRBV7-8 to TRBJ2-5, with D unclear. The V and J ends lost 1 base and 5 bases respectively, with 17 bases between them. CDR1 is SGHVS and CDR2 is FQNEAQ in the germline V gene. CDR3 length: 16 amino acids. The CDR3 region has the DNA TGTGCCAGCAGCTTAGGTTTAATCCAGGCAAGCGAGACCCAGTACTTC. Protein: CASSLGLIQASETQYF.

The chain is built from TRBV28 and TRBJ1-4; no reliable D call. Trimming shortened V by 5 bases and J by 8 bases, and 9 bases separated the two germline ends. CDR3 size: 12 residues. Looked up from germline, CDR1 is MDHEN and CDR2 is SYDVKM. CDR3 bases: TGTGCCAGCAGTGAGGTCGACGAAAAACTGTTTTTT. It specifies CASSEVDEKLFF.

The chain carries TRBV2 and TRBJ2-5; TRBD2 matches at 12 bases. The CDR3 extends over 14 amino acids. V shed 0 bases and J 13 bases; nucleotides not matched to a gene: 6. The germline V gene has CDR1 SNHLY and CDR2 FYNNEI. CDR3 DNA sequence: TGTGCCAGCAGTGAAGCCGGACTAGCGGGGCGACCGTACTTC. It codes for CASSEAGLAGRPYF. The entire variable domain, with the rest obtained from reference TRBV2 and TRBJ2-5, is as follows: EPEVTQTPSHQVTQMGQEVILRCVPISNHLYFYWYRQILGQKVEFLVSFYNNEISEKSEIFDDQFSVERPDGSNFTLKIRSTKLEDSAMYFCASSEAGLAGRPYFGPGTRLLVL.

V is TRBV18 and J is TRBJ2-3; 9 nucleotides line up with TRBD1. Germline V gives CDR1 KGHSH, CDR2 LQKENI. This CDR3 region has 15 residues. The trim removed 0 bases at V and 4 bases at J, leaving 2 bases unmatched. The CDR3 spells CASSPPGTGSDTQYF. The CDR3 DNA follows: TGTGCCAGCTCACCACCAGGGACAGGGTCAGATACGCAGTATTTT.

V gene TRBV10-1 combines with J gene TRBJ1-3; no reliable D call. The CDR3 is 12 residues long. V lost 8 bases and J 9 bases, leaving 14 bases between the germline ends. CDR1 is WNHNN, CDR2 SYGVQD, per germline (reference sequence). The chain's CDR3 is CASDIGAGTIYF. The CDR3 DNA reads as TGCGCCAGCGACATTGGTGCTGGCACCATATATTTT.

Notes on this clone: Other DNA sequences in the sample encode the same CDR3. The J gene is TRBJ2-3, the V gene TRBV28; D is unclear. Looked up from germline, CDR1 is MDHEN and CDR2 is SYDVKM. V was shortened by 6 bases and J by 0 bases, with 7 bases between the two germline ends. This CDR3 region has 13 residues. CDR3 nucleotides: TGTGCCAGCAGCTCCCCTAGCACAGATACGCAGTATTTT. Translating gives CASSSPSTDTQYF.

In its sample, this clone was seen many times. V usage is TRBV18 and J usage is TRBJ1-2; D is unresolved. V was trimmed by 0 bases and J by 1 base, leaving 9 bases between them. Germline CDR1 KGHSH, CDR2 LQKENI. There are 15 residues in the CDR3. CDR3 sequence reads: CASSPPHGFNYGYTF. CDR3 bases: TGTGCCAGCTCACCACCGCACGGGTTTAACTATGGCTACACCTTC.

This sequence joins TRBV29-1 and TRBJ2-7; TRBD1 might be the D (6 bases). This CDR3 comprises 13 residues. Germline CDR1 is SQVTM and CDR2 is ANQGSEA. Trimming left V 6 bases short and J 3 bases short, with 15 bases between. The CDR3 region has the DNA TGCAGCGTCGCTGACAGGACCCTCTACGAGCAGTACTTC. This codes for CSVADRTLYEQYF.

The chain has TRBV5-5 and TRBJ2-2, with 9 bases fitting TRBD1. Germline CDR1 and CDR2: SGHKS and YYEKEE (reference sequence). V gave up 2 bases and J gave up 7 bases; unmatched junction bases: 9. This CDR3 is 16 amino acids long. The CDR3 is CASSLKTGGAVGELFF. In DNA, the CDR3 is TGTGCCAGCAGCTTAAAAACAGGGGGCGCGGTCGGGGAGCTGTTTTTT.

This chain uses TRBV5-1 with TRBJ1-1; D is perhaps TRBD1 (6 bases). Germline V lookup: CDR1 SGHRS, CDR2 YFSETQ. This CDR3 spans 15 amino acids. The V end lost 0 bases, the J end lost 1 base, and 10 bases lay between the germline ends. CDR3 sequence reads: CASSLEWGQNTEAFF. DNA for the CDR3: TGCGCCAGCAGCTTGGAGTGGGGGCAGAACACTGAAGCTTTCTTT.

The chain combines TRBV7-9 with TRBJ1-5; 7 bases match TRBD1. J lost 4 bases, V lost 4 bases, and 10 bases had no gene match. CDR3 length: 16 amino acids. In germline, CDR1 is SEHNR, CDR2 FQNEAQ (reference sequence). CDR3 coding DNA: TGTGCCAGCAGCTCGGAGTCCGACAGGGCTAATCAGCCCCAGCATTTT. Amino acid sequence: CASSSESDRANQPQHF.

This chain connects TRBV5-6 to TRBJ2-1; no clear D gene. The CDR3 spans 15 residues. Germline loops: CDR1 SGHDT, CDR2 YYEEEE. Trimming shortened V by 0 bases and J by 0 bases, and 7 bases separated the two germline ends. CDR3 amino acids: CASSLGTNSYNEQFF. DNA for the CDR3: TGTGCCAGCAGCTTGGGAACTAACTCCTACAATGAGCAGTTCTTC.

The V and J genes are TRBV5-1 and TRBJ2-7; 7 bases map to TRBD2. Trimming removed 0 bases from V and 3 bases from J; junction bases left unmatched: 6. Germline CDR1 reads SGHRS; CDR2 reads YFSETQ. The CDR3 consists of 15 residues. Written as DNA, the CDR3 is TGCGCCAGCAGCTTGGACGGCGGGAGCTACTACGAGCAGTACTTC. It translates to CASSLDGGSYYEQYF.

V gene TRBV21-1 combines with J gene TRBJ1-1; the DNA was not compared with TRBD1, the D call given in the table. TRBV21-1 is tagged as a pseudogene. CDR3 length equals 11 residues. The CDR3 DNA follows: TGTGCCAGCAGCAGACGACAGCCGTTTTTCTTT. Translating it yields CASSRRQPFFF.

CDR3 sequence (DNA): TGTGCCAGCAGTCGACAGGGCGGGGACACTGAAGCTTTCTTT. Its translation is CASSRQGGDTEAFF. The rearrangement links TRBV6-4 to TRBJ1-1; 7 bases are shared with TRBD1. Germline CDR1 reads MRHNA; CDR2 reads SNTAGT. This CDR3 contains 14 residues. Losses at the gene ends were 5 bases for V and 3 bases for J; bases not matched to a gene: 6.

The chain recombines TRBV6-5 with TRBJ1-1, with D possibly matching TRBD1 (5 bases). V lost 6 bases, J lost 4 bases, and 9 bases lay in between. Germline lookup yields CDR1 MNHEY and CDR2 SVGAGI. The CDR3 totals 12 residues. CDR3 residues: CASRTGGTEAFF. The CDR3, as DNA: TGTGCCAGCAGGACGGGGGGCACTGAAGCTTTCTTT.

The rearrangement links TRBV7-2 to TRBJ1-2; 7 nucleotides align to TRBD1. This CDR3 comprises 14 residues. V was pared by 5 bases and J by 2 bases, with 5 bases of the junction left unmatched. Germline CDR1 is SGHTA and CDR2 is FQGNSA. CDR3 DNA sequence: TGTGCCAGCAGCCGGGGACAGATGAACTATGGCTACACCTTC. Translated: CASSRGQMNYGYTF.

V is TRBV7-2 and J is TRBJ1-2; D uncertain. Trimming left V 5 bases short and J 0 bases short, with 10 bases between. This CDR3 has 14 residues. In germline, CDR1 is SGHTA, CDR2 FQGNSA. DNA for the CDR3: TGTGCCAGCAGCGACTACCTAGCTAACTATGGCTACACCTTC. This codes for CASSDYLANYGYTF.

The genes are TRBV10-1 and TRBJ2-4; 7 nucleotides agree with TRBD2. Germline CDR1 is WNHNN and CDR2 is SYGVQD (reference sequence). The CDR3 spans 15 residues. The trim removed 0 bases at V and 6 bases at J, leaving 5 bases unmatched. The CDR3 region has the DNA TGCGCCAGCAGTGAGTCGAGGAGCGGGGTAAACATTCAGTACTTC. It specifies CASSESRSGVNIQYF.

In DNA form, the CDR3 reads TGTGCCAGCAGGATCCTAGCCACAGATACGCAGTATTTT. Residues: CASRILATDTQYF. The chain couples TRBV5-4 to TRBJ2-3; tentative D call: TRBD2 (5 bases). V was trimmed by 5 bases and J by 2 bases, leaving 9 bases between them. There are 13 residues in the CDR3. CDR1 is SGHNT, CDR2 YYREEE, per germline (reference sequence).

This clone showed up just a few times. The rearrangement joins TRBV7-2 to TRBJ2-3; TRBD2 agrees at 11 bases. The CDR3 is made up of 16 amino acids. J was trimmed by 4 bases and V by 5 bases; bases with no gene match: 8. Germline V gene lookup returns CDR1 SGHTA and CDR2 FQGNSA. In DNA form, the CDR3 reads TGTGCCAGCAGCAACACACGGACTAGCGGGTCAGATACGCAGTATTTT. Residues: CASSNTRTSGSDTQYF.

The CDR3 loop reads CASSTDSWSYEQYF. CDR3 bases: TGTGCCAGCAGTACGGACAGTTGGTCCTACGAGCAGTACTTC. This sequence joins TRBV27 and TRBJ2-7, with D tentatively TRBD1 (6 bases). The V end lost 5 bases, the J end lost 1 base, and 12 bases lay between the germline ends. This CDR3 has 14 residues. The germline gives CDR1 MNHEY, CDR2 SMNVEV (reference sequence).

The chain has TRBV2 and TRBJ1-2, with TRBD1 identical over 10 bases. The CDR3 runs 16 residues. After removal of 2 bases from V and 4 bases from J, the junction contained 7 bases not matched to a gene. Looked up from germline, CDR1 is SNHLY and CDR2 is FYNNEI. The CDR3 DNA is TGTGCCAGCAGTGAATCGGGACAGGGGCGAGGCTATGGCTACACCTTC. It specifies CASSESGQGRGYGYTF.

This clone appeared once. CDR3 bases: TGTGCCACCAGTGACAGTAGCGGGTACGTCAATGAGCAGTTCTTC. Translating it yields CATSDSSGYVNEQFF. The chain combines TRBV24-1 with TRBJ2-1; 7 bases map to TRBD2. Germline values: CDR1 KGHDR, CDR2 SFDVKD. After removal of 4 bases from V and 6 bases from J, the junction contained 8 bases not matched to a gene. The CDR3 spans 15 residues.

J is TRBJ2-5 and V is TRBV7-2; TRBD2 is a possible D gene (6 bases). Germline lookup yields CDR1 SGHTA and CDR2 FQGNSA. Trimming shortened V by 4 bases and J by 4 bases, and 16 bases separated the two germline ends. This CDR3 comprises 15 residues. The CDR3 spells CASSSRDWGAETQYF. The CDR3 DNA is TGTGCCAGCAGCTCCCGGGACTGGGGCGCAGAGACCCAGTACTTC.

V and J are TRBV7-6 and TRBJ1-2, with unresolved D. This CDR3 has 14 residues. Deletions cut 2 bases from V and 2 bases from J, with 9 bases between. Germline V gives CDR1 SGHVS, CDR2 FNYEAQ. The CDR3 coding sequence is TGTGCCAGCAGCTTAAGAGGACTCAACTATGGCTACACCTTC. Its protein is CASSLRGLNYGYTF.

This clone was seen a handful of times. The chain couples TRBV18 to TRBJ2-7, with D possibly TRBD2 on 6 matching bases. The CDR3 runs 15 residues. Trimming left V 4 bases short and J 4 bases short, with 17 bases between. Per the germline V gene, CDR1 is KGHSH and CDR2 is LQKENI. The CDR3 DNA reads as TGTGCCAGCTCACTTCTCCGGGACTCTAAATACGAGCAGTACTTC. Amino acid sequence: CASSLLRDSKYEQYF.